This T cell receptor beta chain appears in the sequencing data of a study of T cells in Graves' hyperthyroidism and ophthalmopathy. Amplification yielded TCR beta CDR3 regions, with RNA transcripts as the source. HTBI primers were employed in a first-round RT-PCR of the TCR CDR3. Using its own MiXCR run on the multiplex PCR reads, TCRdb lists one record per CDR3 protein. The table has about 770,000 distinct CDR3 sequences, 18% seen once. Germline V gene lookup returns CDR1 MRHNA and CDR2 SNTAGT. This CDR3 is 13 amino acids long. V was trimmed by 3 bases and J by 4 bases, leaving 9 bases between them. Notes on this clonotype: The antigen remains undetermined.

The hyperthyroidism was newly diagnosed and had lasted under 2 months; the patients were aged 18 to 65. Reasons for excluding patients were uncontrolled infection, other autoimmune disease, pregnancy or lactation. The study's findings and limits: Blood held most thyroid clonotypes expanded above 0.001 frequency.

The sample was blood. The chain links TRBV6-4 to TRBJ1-1; no clear D gene. The sequence was obtained from a woman between 50 and 59 years old with Graves' hyperthyroidism that later progressed to Graves' ophthalmopathy. CDR3 DNA: TGTGCCAGCAGTGAAAGCGGGTCCACTGAAGCTTTCTTT. Residues: CASSESGSTEAFF.